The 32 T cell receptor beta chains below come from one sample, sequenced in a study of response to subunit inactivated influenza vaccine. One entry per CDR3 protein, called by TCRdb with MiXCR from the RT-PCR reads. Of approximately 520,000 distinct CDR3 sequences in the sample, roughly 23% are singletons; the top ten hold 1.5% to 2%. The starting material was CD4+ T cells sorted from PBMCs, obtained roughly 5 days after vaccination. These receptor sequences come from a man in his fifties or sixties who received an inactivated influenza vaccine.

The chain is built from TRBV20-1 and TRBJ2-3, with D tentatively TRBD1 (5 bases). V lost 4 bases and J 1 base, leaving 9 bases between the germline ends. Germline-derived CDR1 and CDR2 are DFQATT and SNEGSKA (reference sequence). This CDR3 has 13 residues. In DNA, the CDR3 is TGCAGTGCTAAACAGGCCGGCACAGATACGCAGTATTTT. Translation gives CSAKQAGTDTQYF.

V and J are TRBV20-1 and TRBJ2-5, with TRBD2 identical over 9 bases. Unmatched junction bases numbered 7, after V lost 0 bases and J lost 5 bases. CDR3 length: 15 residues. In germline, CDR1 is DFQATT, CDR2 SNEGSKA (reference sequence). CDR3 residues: CSARDVRGGLETQYF. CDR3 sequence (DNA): TGCAGTGCTAGAGATGTGCGGGGGGGCTTGGAGACCCAGTACTTC.

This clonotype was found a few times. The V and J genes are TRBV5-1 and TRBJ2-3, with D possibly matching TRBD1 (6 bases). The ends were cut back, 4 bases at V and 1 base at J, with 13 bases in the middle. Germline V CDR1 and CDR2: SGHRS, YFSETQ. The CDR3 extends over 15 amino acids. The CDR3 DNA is TGCGCCAGCAGCCCGGAAGGGGGAGGCACAGATACGCAGTATTTT. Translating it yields CASSPEGGGTDTQYF.

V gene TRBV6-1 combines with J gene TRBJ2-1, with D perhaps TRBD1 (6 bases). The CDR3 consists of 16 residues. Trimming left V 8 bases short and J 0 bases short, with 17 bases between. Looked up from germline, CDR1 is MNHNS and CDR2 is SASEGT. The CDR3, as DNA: TGTGCCAGCGCGAAGGGGGTTTATAGCTCCTACAATGAGCAGTTCTTC. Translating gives CASAKGVYSSYNEQFF.

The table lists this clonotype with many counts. CDR3 residues: CASSQDLTGANVLTF. The DNA of the CDR3 is TGCGCCAGCAGCCAAGATTTAACTGGGGCCAACGTCCTGACTTTC. The V call is TRBV4-3, the J call TRBJ2-6, with D unclear. The CDR3 covers 15 residues. From germline, CDR1 is LGHNA and CDR2 YSLEER. V lost 0 bases, J lost 2 bases, and 5 bases lay in between.

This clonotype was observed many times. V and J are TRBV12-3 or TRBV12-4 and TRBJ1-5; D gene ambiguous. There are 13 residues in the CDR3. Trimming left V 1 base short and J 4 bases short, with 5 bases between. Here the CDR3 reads CASSLVDNQPQHF. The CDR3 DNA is TGTGCCAGCAGTTTAGTCGATAATCAGCCCCAGCATTTT.

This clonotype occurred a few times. The CDR3 nucleotides read TGTGCCAGTAGTTCGCTCGGACAGGTCGGGGAGACCCAGTACTTC. Protein sequence: CASSSLGQVGETQYF. The J gene is TRBJ2-5, the V gene TRBV19; 7 nucleotides agree with TRBD1. V lost 5 bases, J lost 5 bases, and 11 bases stayed unmatched. There are 15 residues in the CDR3. Per germline, CDR1 LNHDA and CDR2 SQIVND (reference sequence).

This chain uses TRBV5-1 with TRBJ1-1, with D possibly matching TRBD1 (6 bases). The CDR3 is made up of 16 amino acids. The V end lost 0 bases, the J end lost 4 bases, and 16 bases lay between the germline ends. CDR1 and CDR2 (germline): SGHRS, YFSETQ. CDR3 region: CASSLAETGPSTEAFF. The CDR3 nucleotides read TGCGCCAGCAGCTTGGCGGAGACAGGACCAAGCACTGAAGCTTTCTTT.

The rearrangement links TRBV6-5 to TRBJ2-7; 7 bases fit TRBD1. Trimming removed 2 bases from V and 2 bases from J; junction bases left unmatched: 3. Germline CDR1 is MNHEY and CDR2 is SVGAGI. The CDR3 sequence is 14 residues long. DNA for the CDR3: TGTGCCAGCAGTTACAGGCAGGGGGCCTACGAGCAGTACTTC. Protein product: CASSYRQGAYEQYF.

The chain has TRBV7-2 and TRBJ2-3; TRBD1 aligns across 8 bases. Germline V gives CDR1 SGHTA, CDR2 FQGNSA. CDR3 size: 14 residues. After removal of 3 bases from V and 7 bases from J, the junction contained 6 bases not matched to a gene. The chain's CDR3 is CASSFQTGDHTQYF. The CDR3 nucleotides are TGTGCCAGCAGCTTTCAGACAGGGGATCATACGCAGTATTTT.

CDR3 sequence (DNA): TGTGCCAGCAGCCTTTCAACCCGGACTAGCGGGGCCTACGAGCAGTACTTC. Residues: CASSLSTRTSGAYEQYF. The V gene is TRBV3-1, the J gene TRBJ2-7, with 12 bases that match TRBD2. Germline lookup yields CDR1 LGHDT and CDR2 YNNKEL (reference sequence). J gave up 2 bases and V 4 bases, and 9 bases lay outside the gene matches. CDR3 length: 17 residues.

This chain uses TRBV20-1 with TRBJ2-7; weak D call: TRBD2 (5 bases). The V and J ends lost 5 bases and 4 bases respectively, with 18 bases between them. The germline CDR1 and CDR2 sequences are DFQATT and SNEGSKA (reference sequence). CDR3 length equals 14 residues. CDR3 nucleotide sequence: TGCAGTGCTCCGAAAGGAGGTTTAGGTTACGAGCAGTACTTC. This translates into CSAPKGGLGYEQYF.

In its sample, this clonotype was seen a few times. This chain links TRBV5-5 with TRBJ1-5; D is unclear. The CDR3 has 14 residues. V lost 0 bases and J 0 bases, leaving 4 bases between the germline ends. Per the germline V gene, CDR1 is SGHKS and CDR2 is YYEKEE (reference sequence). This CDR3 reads CASSLVDSNQPQHF. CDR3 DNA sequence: TGTGCCAGCAGCTTGGTGGATAGCAATCAGCCCCAGCATTTT.

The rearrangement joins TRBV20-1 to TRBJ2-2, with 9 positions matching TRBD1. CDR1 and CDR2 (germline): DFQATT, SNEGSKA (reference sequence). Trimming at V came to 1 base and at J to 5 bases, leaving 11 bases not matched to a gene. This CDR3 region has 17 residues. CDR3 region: CSARAPPGQGRTGELFF. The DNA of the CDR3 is TGCAGTGCTAGAGCCCCCCCGGGACAGGGCCGGACCGGGGAGCTGTTTTTT.

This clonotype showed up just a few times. CDR3 in amino acids: CASSYSGTDNYGYTF. CDR3 sequence (DNA): TGTGCCAGCAGTTACTCCGGGACGGATAACTATGGCTACACCTTC. V gene TRBV6-5 combines with J gene TRBJ1-2; D might be TRBD1 (5 bases). Looked up from germline, CDR1 is MNHEY and CDR2 is SVGAGI. The CDR3 is made up of 15 amino acids. Trimming left V 0 bases short and J 1 base short, with 9 bases between.

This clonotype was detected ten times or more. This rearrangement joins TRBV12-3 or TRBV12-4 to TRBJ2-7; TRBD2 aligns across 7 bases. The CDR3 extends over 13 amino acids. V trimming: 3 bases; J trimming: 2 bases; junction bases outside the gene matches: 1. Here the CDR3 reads CASSLRGTYEQYF. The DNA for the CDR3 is TGTGCCAGCAGTTTGCGGGGGACCTACGAGCAGTACTTC.

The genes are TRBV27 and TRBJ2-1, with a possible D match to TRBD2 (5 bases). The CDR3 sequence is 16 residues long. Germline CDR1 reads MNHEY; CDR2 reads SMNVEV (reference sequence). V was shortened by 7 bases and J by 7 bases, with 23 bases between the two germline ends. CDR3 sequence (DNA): TGTGCCAGCAAGAGTTTAGATCGGGGAAGGAGGAATGAGCAGTTCTTC. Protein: CASKSLDRGRRNEQFF.

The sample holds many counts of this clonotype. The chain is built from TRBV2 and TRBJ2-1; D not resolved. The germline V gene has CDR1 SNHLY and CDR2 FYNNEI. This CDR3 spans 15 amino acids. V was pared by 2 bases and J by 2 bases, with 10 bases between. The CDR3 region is CASSEMAEAYNEQFF. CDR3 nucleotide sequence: TGTGCCAGCAGTGAAATGGCGGAAGCCTACAATGAGCAGTTCTTC.

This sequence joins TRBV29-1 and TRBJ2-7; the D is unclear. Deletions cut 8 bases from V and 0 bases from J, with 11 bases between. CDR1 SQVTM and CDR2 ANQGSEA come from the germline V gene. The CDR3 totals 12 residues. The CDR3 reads CSTKDGSYEQYF. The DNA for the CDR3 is TGCAGCACAAAGGACGGCTCCTACGAGCAGTACTTC.

CDR3: CASRRDRGRSYEQYF. The CDR3, as DNA: TGTGCCAGCAGACGGGACAGGGGGCGCTCCTACGAGCAGTACTTC. This chain uses TRBV6-1 with TRBJ2-7; 12 nucleotides match TRBD1. CDR3 size: 15 residues. Germline trimming cut 6 bases from V and 0 bases from J; bases unmatched to any gene: 3. CDR1 MNHNS and CDR2 SASEGT come from the germline V gene.

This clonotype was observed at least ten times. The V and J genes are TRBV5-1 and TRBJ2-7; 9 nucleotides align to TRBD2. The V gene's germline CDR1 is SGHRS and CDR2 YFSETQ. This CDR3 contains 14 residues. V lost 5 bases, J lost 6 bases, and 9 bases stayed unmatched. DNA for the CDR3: TGCGCCAGCAGAAAGCGGGGGGCTTCCGGCGAGCAGTACTTC. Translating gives CASRKRGASGEQYF.

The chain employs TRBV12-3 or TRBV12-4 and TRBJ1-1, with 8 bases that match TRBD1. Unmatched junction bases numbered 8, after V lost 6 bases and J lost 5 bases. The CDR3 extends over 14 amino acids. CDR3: CASRRGQGATEAFF. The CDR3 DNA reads TGTGCCAGCAGACGAGGACAGGGAGCGACTGAAGCTTTCTTT.

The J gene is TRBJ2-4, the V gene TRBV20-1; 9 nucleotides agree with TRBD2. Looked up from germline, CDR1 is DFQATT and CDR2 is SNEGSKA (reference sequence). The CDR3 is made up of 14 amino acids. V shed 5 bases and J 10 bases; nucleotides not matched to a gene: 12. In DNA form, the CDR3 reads TGCAGTGCTCTTGGGGAGGGACTAGCTTGGATTCAGTACTTC. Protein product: CSALGEGLAWIQYF.

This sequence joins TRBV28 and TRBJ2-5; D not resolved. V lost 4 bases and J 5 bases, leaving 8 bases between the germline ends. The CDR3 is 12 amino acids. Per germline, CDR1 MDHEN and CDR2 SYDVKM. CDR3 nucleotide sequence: TGTGCCAGCAGTTCTTTATCGGAGACCCAGTACTTC. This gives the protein CASSSLSETQYF.

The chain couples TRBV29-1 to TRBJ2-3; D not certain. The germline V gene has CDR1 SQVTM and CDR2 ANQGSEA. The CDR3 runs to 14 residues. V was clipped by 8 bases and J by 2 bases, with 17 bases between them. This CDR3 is CSPRHRRTTDTQYF. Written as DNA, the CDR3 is TGCAGCCCCCGGCACCGCCGGACCACAGATACGCAGTATTTT.

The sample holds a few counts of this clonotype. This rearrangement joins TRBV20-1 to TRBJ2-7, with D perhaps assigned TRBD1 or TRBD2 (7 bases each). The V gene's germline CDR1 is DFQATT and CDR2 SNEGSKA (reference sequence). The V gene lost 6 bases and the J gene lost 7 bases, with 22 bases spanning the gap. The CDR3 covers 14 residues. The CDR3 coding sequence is TGCAGTGCGGGACTACAGGGGCCAGGGGGAGAGCAGTACTTC. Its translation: CSAGLQGPGGEQYF.

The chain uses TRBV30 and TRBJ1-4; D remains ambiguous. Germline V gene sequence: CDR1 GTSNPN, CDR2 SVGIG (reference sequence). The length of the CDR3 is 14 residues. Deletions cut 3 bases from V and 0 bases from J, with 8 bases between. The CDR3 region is CAWSRQATNEKLFF. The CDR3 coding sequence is TGTGCCTGGAGCAGACAAGCAACTAATGAAAAACTGTTTTTT. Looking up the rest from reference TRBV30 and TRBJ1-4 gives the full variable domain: SQTIHQWPATLVQPVGSPLSLECTVEGTSNPNLYWYRQAAGRGLQLLFYSVGIGQISSEVPQNLSASRPQDRQFILSSKKLLLSDSGFYLCAWSRQATNEKLFFGSGTQLSVL.

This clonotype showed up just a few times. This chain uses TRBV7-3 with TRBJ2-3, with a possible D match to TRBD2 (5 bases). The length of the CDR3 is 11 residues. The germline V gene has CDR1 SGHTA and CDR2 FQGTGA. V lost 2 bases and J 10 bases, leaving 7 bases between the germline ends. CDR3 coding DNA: TGTGCCAGCAGCTTACCCGGGGCGCAGTATTTT. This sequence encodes CASSLPGAQYF.

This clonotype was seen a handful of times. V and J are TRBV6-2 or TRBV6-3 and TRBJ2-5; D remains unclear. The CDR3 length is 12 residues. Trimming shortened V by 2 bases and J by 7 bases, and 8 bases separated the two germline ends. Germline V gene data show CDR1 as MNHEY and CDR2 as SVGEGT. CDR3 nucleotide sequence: TGTGCCAGCAGTTACGCCAAGAGGACCCAGTACTTC. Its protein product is CASSYAKRTQYF.

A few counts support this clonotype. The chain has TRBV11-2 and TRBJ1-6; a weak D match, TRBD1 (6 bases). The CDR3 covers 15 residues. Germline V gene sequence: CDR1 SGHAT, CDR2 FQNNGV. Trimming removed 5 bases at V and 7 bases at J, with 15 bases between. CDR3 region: CASSVGGHRNSPLHF. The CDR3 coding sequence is TGTGCCAGCAGCGTGGGGGGACACCGGAATTCACCCCTCCACTTT.

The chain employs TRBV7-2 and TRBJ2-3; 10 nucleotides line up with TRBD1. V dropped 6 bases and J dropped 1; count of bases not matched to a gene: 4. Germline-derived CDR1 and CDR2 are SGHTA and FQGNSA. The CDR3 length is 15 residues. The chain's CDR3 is CASSSGTGGTDTQYF. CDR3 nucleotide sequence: TGTGCCAGCAGTTCAGGGACAGGGGGCACAGATACGCAGTATTTT.

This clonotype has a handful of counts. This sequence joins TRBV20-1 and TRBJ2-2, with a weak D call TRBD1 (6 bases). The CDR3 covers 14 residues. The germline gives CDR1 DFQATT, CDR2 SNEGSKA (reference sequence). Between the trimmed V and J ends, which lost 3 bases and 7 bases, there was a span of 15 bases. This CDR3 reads CSARMGHRGGELFF. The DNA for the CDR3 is TGCAGTGCTAGGATGGGACATCGAGGCGGGGAGCTGTTTTTT.